One TCR beta chain is described in this entry. Its specificity is not known. The CDR3 loop spans 16 amino acids. Trimming removed 3 bases at V and 5 bases at J, with 20 bases between. CDR1 KGHSH and CDR2 LQKENI come from the germline V gene. This entry is derived from a study of graft-versus-host responses after intestinal transplantation. For the study at large: All recipients got anti-thymocyte globulin induction, then tacrolimus and steroids for about three years. Broader study findings: Declines in HvG clones occurring early post-transplant were associated with peak circulating GvH clone levels. Ileal or blood samples showed some GvH clones first, and such clones were also found in recipient marrow.

Repertoires were generated with immunoSEQ multiplex PCR, while TCRdb's copy carries only in-frame clones and drops some. The sample consists of some 110,000 clones, roughly 87% of them appearing once. The TCR sequence derives from a human donor who received an intestinal transplant. This chain joins TRBV18 and TRBJ2-7; tentative D call: TRBD1 (6 bases). The material was unstimulated CD4+ T cells sorted from spleen or lymph node cells, obtained before intestinal transplant. The CDR3 coding sequence is TGTGCCAGCTCACCCGCGCGGACAGCCAGAGGCGACGAGCAGTACTTC. Its protein product is CASSPARTARGDEQYF.